This TCR beta chain was identified during a study of long-term antiretroviral therapy in people with HIV. Study conclusions and caveats: Spans of CDR3 length were tighter for HIV repertoires than for controls.

Trimming took 5 bases from V and 5 from J, leaving 10 bases between them. The germline CDR1 and CDR2 sequences are SGHDT and YYEEEE. The CDR3 sequence is 12 residues long. About this clone: The antigen is undetermined.

The run of the v3.0 immunoSEQ assay was at survey level. Assay used: immunoSEQ multiplex PCR; TCRdb lists only in-frame clones, some missing. The sample consists of 12,000 to 15,000 clones, 70% to 90% of them appearing once. The sample was unsorted PBMCs, taken 6.2 years after starting antiretroviral therapy. The TCR sequence derives from a man aged 40-50 years with HIV. This rearrangement joins TRBV5-6 to TRBJ1-2, with D maybe TRBD1 (6 bases). DNA of the CDR3: TGTGCCAGCAGTCAGGACAGTTATGGCTACACCTTC. This gives the protein CASSQDSYGYTF.